The clone carrying this T cell receptor (beta chain) came up a few times. Its matching antigen is unknown. CD45RO/CCR7/CD25/CD127/CD95/CD27 separated CD4+ naive, central memory, regulatory and stem cell-like memory cells by sorting. CDR3 length: 15 residues. Germline-derived CDR1 and CDR2 are SGHNT and YENEEA. V dropped 1 base and J dropped 0 bases, with 6 bases sitting between them. The data belong to a study of beta chain features in type 1 diabetes. Study as a whole: There were approximately 100,000,000 sorted cells examined across all samples.

Expressed TCRB transcripts were sequenced because the entire RNA isolate underwent reverse transcription. Clones were sequenced by immunoSEQ multiplex PCR, and TCRdb holds only the in-frame ones, with some missing. The data contain hundreds of thousands of clones, over 9.5% of them singletons. General observations from the study: In every one of the four CD4+ subsets, TCRB CDR3s were moderately but significantly shorter in Type 1 diabetes patients.

The origin of this receptor is a woman aged 18-29 years with type 1 diabetes. The chain joins TRBV11-3 to TRBJ2-2; a possible D gene is TRBD1 (5 bases). The sample consisted of naive CD4+ T cells from blood. The CDR3 sequence is CASSLGGANTGELFF. The DNA of the CDR3 is TGTGCCAGCAGCTTAGGGGGCGCGAACACCGGGGAGCTGTTTTTT. Based on the CDR3 plus reference TRBV11-3 and TRBJ2-2, the full variable domain is EAGVVQSPRYKIIEKKQPVAFWCNPISGHNTLYWYLQNLGQGPELLIRYENEEAVDDSQLPKDRFSAERLKGVDSTLKIQPAELGDSAVYLCASSLGGANTGELFFGEGSRLTVL.